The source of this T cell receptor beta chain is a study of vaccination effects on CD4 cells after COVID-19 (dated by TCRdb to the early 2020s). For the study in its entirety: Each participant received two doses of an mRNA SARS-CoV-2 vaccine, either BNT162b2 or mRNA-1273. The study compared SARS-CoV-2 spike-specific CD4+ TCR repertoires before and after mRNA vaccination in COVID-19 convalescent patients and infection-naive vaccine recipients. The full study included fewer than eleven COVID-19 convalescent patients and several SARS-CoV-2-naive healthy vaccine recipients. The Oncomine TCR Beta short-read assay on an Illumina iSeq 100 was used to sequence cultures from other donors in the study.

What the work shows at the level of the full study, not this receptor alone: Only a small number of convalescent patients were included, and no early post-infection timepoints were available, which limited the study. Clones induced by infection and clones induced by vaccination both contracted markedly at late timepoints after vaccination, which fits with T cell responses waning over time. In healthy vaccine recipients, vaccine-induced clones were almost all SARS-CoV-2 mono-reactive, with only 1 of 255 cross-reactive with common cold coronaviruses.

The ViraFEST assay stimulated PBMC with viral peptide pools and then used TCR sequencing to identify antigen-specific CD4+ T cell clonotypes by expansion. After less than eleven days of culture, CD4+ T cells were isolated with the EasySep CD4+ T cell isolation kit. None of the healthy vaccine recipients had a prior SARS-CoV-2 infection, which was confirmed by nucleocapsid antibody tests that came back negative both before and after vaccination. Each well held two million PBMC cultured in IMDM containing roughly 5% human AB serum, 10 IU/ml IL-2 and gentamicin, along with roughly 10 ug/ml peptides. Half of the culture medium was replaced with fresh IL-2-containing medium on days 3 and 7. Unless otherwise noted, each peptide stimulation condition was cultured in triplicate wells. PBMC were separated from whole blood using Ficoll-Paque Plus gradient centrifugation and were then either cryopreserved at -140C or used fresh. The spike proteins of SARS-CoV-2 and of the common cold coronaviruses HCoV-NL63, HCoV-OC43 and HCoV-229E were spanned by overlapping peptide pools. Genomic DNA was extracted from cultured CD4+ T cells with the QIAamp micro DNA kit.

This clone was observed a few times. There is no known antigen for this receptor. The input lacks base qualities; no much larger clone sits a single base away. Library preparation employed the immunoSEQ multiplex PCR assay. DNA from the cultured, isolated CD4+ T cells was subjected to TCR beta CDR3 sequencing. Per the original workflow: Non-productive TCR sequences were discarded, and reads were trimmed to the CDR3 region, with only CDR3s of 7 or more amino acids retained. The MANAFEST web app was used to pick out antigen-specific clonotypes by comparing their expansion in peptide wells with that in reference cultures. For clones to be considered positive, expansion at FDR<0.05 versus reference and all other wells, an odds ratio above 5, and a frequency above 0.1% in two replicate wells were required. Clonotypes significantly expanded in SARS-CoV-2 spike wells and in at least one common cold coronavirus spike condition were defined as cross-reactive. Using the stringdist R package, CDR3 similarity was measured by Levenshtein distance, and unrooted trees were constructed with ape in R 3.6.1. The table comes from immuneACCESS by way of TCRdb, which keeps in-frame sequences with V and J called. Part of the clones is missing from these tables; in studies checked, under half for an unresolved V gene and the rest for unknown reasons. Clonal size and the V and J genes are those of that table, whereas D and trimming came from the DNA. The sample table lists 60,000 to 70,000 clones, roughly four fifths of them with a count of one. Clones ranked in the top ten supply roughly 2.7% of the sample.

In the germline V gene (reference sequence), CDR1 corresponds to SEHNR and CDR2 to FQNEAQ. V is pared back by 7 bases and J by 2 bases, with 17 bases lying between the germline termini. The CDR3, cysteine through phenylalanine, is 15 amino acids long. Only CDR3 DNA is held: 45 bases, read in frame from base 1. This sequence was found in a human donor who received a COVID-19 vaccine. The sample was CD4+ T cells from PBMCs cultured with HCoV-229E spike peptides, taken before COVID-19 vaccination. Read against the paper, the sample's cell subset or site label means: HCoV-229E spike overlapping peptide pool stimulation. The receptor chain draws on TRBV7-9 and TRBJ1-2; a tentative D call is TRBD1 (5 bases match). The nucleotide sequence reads TGTGCCAGCACCCCCAGGGATGTTACGAACTATGGCTACACCTTC. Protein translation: CASTPRDVTNYGYTF.